This T cell receptor beta chain came from a study of regulatory T cells in long-lasting Graves disease. Time point defined: newly diagnosed GD, antithyroid drugs for less than 3 months. Preparation of the TCR library used RNA extracted from PBMCs. From germline, CDR1 is DFQATT and CDR2 SNEGSKA (reference sequence). V lost 5 bases, J lost 3 bases, and 13 bases lay in between. CDR3 length: 14 residues. Construction of TCR beta libraries relied on iRepertoire HTBI primers and on Arm-PCR targeting CDR3 regions. MiXCR, run by TCRdb on the multiplex PCR reads, gives a single entry per CDR3 protein. The data hold some 500,000 distinct CDR3 sequences, with approximately 13% observed a single time. The table lists this clonotype with many counts. These data are also associated with another study on T cells in Graves' hyperthyroidism and ophthalmopathy. That report notes: Blood also held most thyroid clonotypes expanded beyond 0.001.

This TCR derives from a man in his thirties or forties with Graves disease. The sequencing here drew on peripheral blood mononuclear cells (PBMCs), taken at new diagnosis, from a patient treated with antithyroid drugs. This chain links TRBV20-1 with TRBJ2-2; the D gene is possibly TRBD1 (6 bases). DNA of the CDR3: TGCAGTGCTTTACGACAGGCTCACACCGGGGAGCTGTTTTTT. This translates into CSALRQAHTGELFF.